The clone carrying this TCR beta chain was seen only a few times. No antigen is known for it. This entry belongs to a study of beta chain features in type 1 diabetes. Since all of the isolated RNA was reverse transcribed, expressed TCRB transcripts were what got sequenced. Method: immunoSEQ multiplex PCR; TCRdb's copy keeps in-frame clones and lacks some. This table holds under 250,000 clones, less than 35% found once. Broader study findings: TCRB CDR3 length was moderately but significantly reduced in all four CD4+ subsets of Type 1 diabetes patients.

CDR1 SNHLY and CDR2 FYNNEI come from the germline V gene. CDR3 length equals 12 residues. Trimming took off 11 bases at V and 5 bases at J, with 15 bases between the two ends. This sequence originates from a man younger than 40 in good health. The chain carries TRBV2 and TRBJ2-5; a weak D match, TRBD1 (5 bases). The sequenced sample consisted of central memory CD4+ T cells from blood. The CDR3 loop reads CASATDTETQYF. CDR3 DNA sequence: TGTGCCTCTGCGACGGACACGGAGACCCAGTACTTC.